The rows below give T cell receptor beta chains drawn from one sample of a study of the immune and genomic landscape of osteosarcoma. Clones were read by immunoSEQ multiplex PCR, and TCRdb kept only the in-frame ones, dropping some. The data show a few thousand clones, with 77% seen just once and 6% to 7% held by the top ten. Sequencing was done on a sample of osteosarcoma tumor tissue from the lung. These receptors all stem from a human donor with osteosarcoma. CDR3s leave out the opening cysteine and the closing phenylalanine or tryptophan. Fields, in order: J gene, V gene, CDR3 protein.

>TRBJ2-4|TRBV30
AWSTYILLDKNIQY
>TRBJ2-1|TRBV11-3
ASSLATLGTGSRQF
>TRBJ1-1|TRBV18
ASSSKGGMNTEAF
>TRBJ2-2|TRBV6-1
ASSSGITNTGELF
>TRBJ1-4|TRBV19
ASSPTQGWPEKLF
>TRBJ1-5|TRBV10-3
AISESIGSNRH
>TRBJ2-7|TRBV7-2
ASSLGGPTYEQY
>TRBJ2-1|TRBV4-3
ASSLSAGLAGLFLNEQF
>TRBJ1-1|TRBV6-5
ASSYGVRSTEAF
>TRBJ2-1|TRBV5-1
ASSYARGPIQF
>TRBJ2-1|TRBV15
ATSRVPHNEQF
>TRBJ1-5|TRBV27
ASSLRVGVGNQPQH
>TRBJ1-2|TRBV6-6
ASNPQVPYGYT
>TRBJ1-2|TRBV10-3
AISGTGWDYGYT
>TRBJ2-7|TRBV5-1
ASSGGTGVTYEQY
>TRBJ1-5|TRBV2
ASSVTPLGASNQPQH
>TRBJ2-4|TRBV5-6
ASSFGLAGVKAKNIQY
>TRBJ2-2|TRBV19
ASSPLQGATITGELF
>TRBJ2-6|TRBV5-1
ASSLDRGLTGANVLT
>TRBJ2-7|TRBV2
ASSGATSGPYEQY
>TRBJ1-1|TRBV28
ASSPGIWDTEAF
>TRBJ2-1|TRBV5-1
ASSLGTALYNEQF
>TRBJ1-5|TRBV27
ASSLTRNSNQPQH
>TRBJ1-1|TRBV13
ASSLGHREAF
>TRBJ1-2|TRBV29-1
SVNRDGLSYT
>TRBJ2-7|TRBV18
ASSPAGGSYEQY
>TRBJ2-7|TRBV5-7
ASSLDLREASYEQY
>TRBJ2-7|TRBV30
AWSHSGWGYEQY
>TRBJ2-3|TRBV7-2
ASSLGGSARAQY
>TRBJ2-3|TRBV12-5
ASGRTSRQGDTQY
>TRBJ2-7|TRBV28
ASSPRRRGSYEQY
>TRBJ1-1|TRBV7-9
ASSRNTRDLSEAF
>TRBJ2-1|TRBV5-8
ASSWGLAESSYNEQF
>TRBJ1-1|TRBV15
ATSRKTGDAEAF
>TRBJ2-3|TRBV5-4
ATSKLGDTDTQY
>TRBJ2-3|TRBV27
ASSWMREGPTQY
>TRBJ1-3|TRBV6-5
ASSLGFRNTIY
>TRBJ2-3|TRBV27
ASSPTGVVVPDTQY
>TRBJ1-6|TRBV5-1
ASSAGLNSPLH